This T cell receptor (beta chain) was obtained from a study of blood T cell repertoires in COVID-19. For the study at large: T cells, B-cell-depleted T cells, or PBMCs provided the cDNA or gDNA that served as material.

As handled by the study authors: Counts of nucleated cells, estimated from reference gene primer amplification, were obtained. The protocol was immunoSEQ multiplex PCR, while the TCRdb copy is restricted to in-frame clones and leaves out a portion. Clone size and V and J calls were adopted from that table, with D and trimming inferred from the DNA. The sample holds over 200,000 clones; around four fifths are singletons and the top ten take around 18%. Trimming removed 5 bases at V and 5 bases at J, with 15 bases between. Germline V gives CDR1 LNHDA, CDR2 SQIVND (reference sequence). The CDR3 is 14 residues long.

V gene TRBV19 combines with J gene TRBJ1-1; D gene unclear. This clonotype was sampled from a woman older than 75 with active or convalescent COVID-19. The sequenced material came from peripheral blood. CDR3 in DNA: TGTGCCAGTAGTCCTAGGGCCGGGAGGACTGAAGCTTTCTTT. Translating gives CASSPRAGRTEAFF.